The 27 T cell receptor beta chains reported below all come from one sample, sequenced in a study of cytomegalovirus exposure and HLA in healthy donors. With 60 Vbeta and 13 Jbeta primers, the PCR was carried out. Here immunoSEQ multiplex PCR was the method, and the copy in TCRdb shows in-frame clones only, minus some. This repertoire shows roughly 180,000 clones, more than 70% found once; its top ten account for roughly 7.6%. The source material was PBMCs. The receptors were gathered from a woman between 35 and 50 years old in good health and CMV-seropositive.

This clone was found a few times. The V call is TRBV19, the J call TRBJ2-2; no firm D call. From germline, CDR1 is LNHDA and CDR2 SQIVND (reference sequence). This CDR3 has 13 amino acids. Between the trimmed V and J ends, which lost 10 bases and 7 bases, there was a span of 16 bases. The CDR3 reads CATGRHADGELFF. Written as DNA, the CDR3 is TGTGCCACCGGCCGACACGCAGACGGGGAGCTGTTTTTT.

This chain joins TRBV25-1 and TRBJ2-5, with unresolved D. Germline CDR1 reads MGHDK; CDR2 reads SYGVNS. V was clipped by 2 bases and J by 5 bases, with 9 bases between them. The length of the CDR3 is 13 residues. The CDR3 DNA is TGTGCCAGCAGTGAACTAGTTTACGAGACCCAGTACTTC. Its translation is CASSELVYETQYF.

The sample holds a few counts of this clone. The rearrangement uses TRBV7-8 and TRBJ2-5; a weak D match, TRBD2 (5 bases). Trimming cost V 1 base and J 5 bases, with 20 bases left between them. CDR3 length: 17 amino acids. Germline V gene data show CDR1 as SGHVS and CDR2 as FQNEAQ. The CDR3 sequence: CASSLVLAVKKMETQYF. The CDR3 nucleotides are TGTGCCAGCAGCTTAGTCCTAGCCGTCAAGAAGATGGAGACCCAGTACTTC.

This clone has just one count. V is TRBV29-1 and J is TRBJ1-3; D is possibly TRBD1 (5 bases). Germline V gene lookup returns CDR1 SQVTM and CDR2 ANQGSEA. The CDR3 sequence is 13 residues long. Trimming shortened V by 4 bases and J by 0 bases, and 7 bases separated the two germline ends. The CDR3: CSVGQSSGNTIYF. The CDR3 nucleotides are TGCAGCGTTGGACAGAGCTCTGGAAACACCATATATTTT. The full variable domain, completed using reference TRBV29-1 and TRBJ1-3, is SAVISQKPSRDICQRGTSLTIQCQVDSQVTMMFWYRQQPGQSLTLIATANQGSEATYESGFVIDKFPISRPNLTFSTLTVSNMSPEDSSIYLCSVGQSSGNTIYFGEGSWLTVV.

Notes on this clone: The same CDR3 can be traced to other DNA sequences in this sample. The chain uses TRBV7-3 and TRBJ2-5; TRBD2 aligns across 7 bases. The CDR3 runs to 15 residues. After removal of 2 bases from V and 4 bases from J, the junction contained 7 bases not matched to a gene. Looked up from germline, CDR1 is SGHTA and CDR2 is FQGTGA. The CDR3 sequence: CASSLRAGRVETQYF. CDR3 in DNA: TGTGCCAGCAGCTTACGTGCGGGGAGGGTAGAGACCCAGTACTTC.

The chain employs TRBV28 and TRBJ1-6; possible D gene TRBD1, 5 bases. The CDR3 covers 15 residues. Germline V gene lookup returns CDR1 MDHEN and CDR2 SYDVKM. Between the trimmed V and J ends, which lost 4 bases and 7 bases, there was a span of 14 bases. The CDR3 bases are TGTGCCAGCAGTTCCCTAACACAGGAAAATTCACCCCTCCACTTT. Encoded protein: CASSSLTQENSPLHF.

This clone turned up a few times. The chain combines TRBV25-1 with TRBJ2-5, with D tentatively TRBD1 (5 bases). Trimming stripped 0 bases from V and 0 bases from J, with 8 bases between. CDR1 is MGHDK and CDR2 is SYGVNS in the germline V gene. The CDR3 length is 15 residues. The CDR3 nucleotides are TGTGCCAGCAGTGAATACGGCAGGGACCAAGAGACCCAGTACTTC. It translates to CASSEYGRDQETQYF.

This clone was detected only once. This chain joins TRBV6-6 and TRBJ2-3; 9 nucleotides agree with TRBD1. The CDR3 has 13 amino acids. V dropped 5 bases and J dropped 6; count of bases not matched to a gene: 3. The germline CDR1 and CDR2 sequences are MNHNY and SVGAGI (reference sequence). Here the CDR3 DNA reads TGTGCCAGCAGTGACAGGGGGATTGATACGCAGTATTTT. It translates to CASSDRGIDTQYF.

V and J are TRBV7-2 and TRBJ2-1, with no clear D. V was pared by 1 base and J by 16 bases, with 11 bases between. The germline V gene has CDR1 SGHTA and CDR2 FQGNSA. This CDR3 region has 11 residues. The CDR3 here is CASSLVFLTFF. DNA of the CDR3: TGTGCCAGCAGCTTAGTGTTTCTTACTTTCTTC.

This chain links TRBV7-2 with TRBJ2-5, with D maybe TRBD1 (6 bases). Looked up from germline, CDR1 is SGHTA and CDR2 is FQGNSA. The CDR3 extends over 13 amino acids. V was cut by 6 bases and J by 5 bases, with 13 bases left in between. In DNA form, the CDR3 reads TGTGCCAGCAGGTTGGACAGTAGGGAGACCCAGTACTTC. Residues: CASRLDSRETQYF.

The rearrangement joins TRBV19 to TRBJ1-2; TRBD1 might be the D (5 bases). Germline V gene lookup returns CDR1 LNHDA and CDR2 SQIVND (reference sequence). The CDR3 sequence is 14 residues long. V was trimmed by 7 bases and J by 6 bases, leaving 18 bases between them. The CDR3 DNA reads TGTGCCAGTACGATCGACGAGATCAGGGATGGCTACACCTTC. This codes for CASTIDEIRDGYTF.

The gene calls are TRBV5-1 and TRBJ2-3; TRBD2 aligns across 10 bases. Germline loops: CDR1 SGHRS, CDR2 YFSETQ. The CDR3 is made up of 15 amino acids. The ends lost 8 bases at V and 3 bases at J; junction bases unmatched: 9. The CDR3 reads CASISQAGGTDTQYF. The CDR3 DNA follows: TGCGCCAGTATATCCCAAGCGGGAGGGACAGATACGCAGTATTTT.

The chain joins TRBV5-1 to TRBJ2-1; tentatively, D is TRBD2 (5 bases). Germline CDR1 is SGHRS and CDR2 is YFSETQ. Trimming shortened V by 3 bases and J by 8 bases, and 15 bases separated the two germline ends. The CDR3 is made up of 14 amino acids. DNA of the CDR3: TGCGCCAGCAGCTGGGCGGATGTGGAGGATGAGCAGTTCTTC. The encoded protein is CASSWADVEDEQFF.

The rearrangement uses TRBV6-5 and TRBJ1-2; D may be TRBD1 (5 bases). The V gene's germline CDR1 is MNHEY and CDR2 SVGAGI. The CDR3 is 12 amino acids. V lost 6 bases to trimming and J lost 4 bases, with 9 bases between them. CDR3 protein: CASRDSLYGYTF. The CDR3 DNA is TGTGCCAGCAGAGACAGCCTCTATGGCTACACCTTC.

This clone was detected a few times. This chain links TRBV5-4 with TRBJ2-3, with a possible D match to TRBD2 (6 bases). Per the germline V gene, CDR1 is SGHNT and CDR2 is YYREEE (reference sequence). V was shortened by 4 bases and J by 6 bases, with 21 bases between the two germline ends. The CDR3 consists of 16 residues. CDR3 in amino acids: CASSPQPGEKGDTQYF. CDR3 DNA: TGTGCCAGCAGCCCCCAACCGGGAGAAAAAGGGGATACGCAGTATTTT.

V is TRBV11-2 and J is TRBJ2-5, with 7 bases fitting TRBD1. This CDR3 region has 13 residues. The V and J ends lost 3 bases and 3 bases, in that order; junction bases with no gene match: 1. Germline CDR1 and CDR2: SGHAT and FQNNGV. CDR3: CASSLGQKETQYF. DNA of the CDR3: TGTGCCAGCAGCTTGGGACAGAAAGAGACCCAGTACTTC.

The J gene is TRBJ2-5, the V gene TRBV2, with 7 bases lining up with TRBD1. Per germline, CDR1 SNHLY and CDR2 FYNNEI. J was trimmed by 5 bases and V by 6 bases; bases with no gene match: 12. This CDR3 comprises 15 residues. The CDR3 here is CASRVGRQGWETQYF. CDR3 bases: TGTGCCAGCAGGGTGGGGCGACAGGGCTGGGAGACCCAGTACTTC.

The chain carries TRBV28 and TRBJ2-6; a weak D match, TRBD1 (5 bases). Germline loops: CDR1 MDHEN, CDR2 SYDVKM. Trimming took off 5 bases at V and 3 bases at J, with 8 bases between the two ends. This CDR3 region has 14 residues. CDR3 in DNA: TGTGCCAGCAGTAGGGGTGGTGGGGCCAACGTCCTGACTTTC. Translation gives CASSRGGGANVLTF.

By share, this clone counts as medium-sized. The V and J genes are TRBV28 and TRBJ1-1; TRBD1 aligns across 9 bases. Germline trimming cut 4 bases from V and 1 base from J; bases unmatched to any gene: 13. This CDR3 has 18 residues. Germline-derived CDR1 and CDR2 are MDHEN and SYDVKM. CDR3 residues: CASSSTDRGIARNTEAFF. CDR3 nucleotides: TGTGCCAGCAGTTCAACCGACAGGGGGATCGCCCGGAACACTGAAGCTTTCTTT.

The rearrangement uses TRBV19 and TRBJ1-3; D is uncertain. The CDR3 is 13 amino acids. Per the germline V gene, CDR1 is LNHDA and CDR2 is SQIVND (reference sequence). V was clipped by 5 bases and J by 2 bases, with 7 bases between them. CDR3 sequence: CASSESAGNTIYF. As DNA, the CDR3 is TGTGCCAGTAGTGAATCGGCTGGAAACACCATATATTTT.

This rearrangement joins TRBV11-2 to TRBJ2-7; possible D gene TRBD2, 5 bases. Trimming removed 0 bases from V and 2 bases from J, with 8 bases in between. The CDR3 has 14 residues. Germline CDR1 reads SGHAT; CDR2 reads FQNNGV. The CDR3 loop reads CASSLEEVAYEQYF. In DNA form, the CDR3 reads TGTGCCAGCAGCTTAGAGGAGGTAGCCTACGAGCAGTACTTC.

This clone occurred a few times. Additional DNA sequences in this sample encode the identical CDR3. The CDR3 is CAFFKQKAAYEQYF. In DNA form, the CDR3 reads TGTGCTTTTTTCAAGCAGAAGGCGGCATACGAGCAGTACTTC. V usage is TRBV28 and J usage is TRBJ2-7; D is unclear. Germline CDR1 MDHEN, CDR2 SYDVKM. The CDR3 spans 14 residues.

The rearrangement joins TRBV6-6 to TRBJ1-1; no clear D. Trimming left V 2 bases short and J 0 bases short, with 7 bases between. The CDR3 is 14 amino acids. Germline CDR1 and CDR2: MNHNY and SVGAGI (reference sequence). In DNA, the CDR3 is TGTGCCAGCAGTTACGTAAGCATGAACACTGAAGCTTTCTTT. Translated, it gives CASSYVSMNTEAFF.

The chain is built from TRBV10-3 and TRBJ1-2; 7 nucleotides match TRBD1. The V gene's germline CDR1 is ENHRY and CDR2 SYGVKD. The CDR3 extends over 16 amino acids. V gave up 2 bases and J gave up 2 bases; unmatched junction bases: 8. This CDR3 is CAISERLGTENYGYTF. The CDR3 DNA reads TGTGCCATCAGTGAGCGATTGGGGACAGAGAACTATGGCTACACCTTC.

This clone was seen just once. The V call is TRBV4-2, the J call TRBJ1-2; D remains ambiguous. The ends were cut back, 1 base at V and 5 bases at J, with 5 bases in the middle. The CDR3 totals 12 residues. Per germline, CDR1 LGHNA and CDR2 YNFKEQ. Written as DNA, the CDR3 is TGTGCCAGCAGCCAAGGGGAGTATGGCTACACCTTC. It translates to CASSQGEYGYTF.

The rearrangement links TRBV6-1 to TRBJ2-5, with D perhaps TRBD1 (5 bases). This CDR3 region has 14 residues. Germline V CDR1 and CDR2: MNHNS, SASEGT. The germline V and J ends were trimmed by 7 bases and 2 bases, with 14 bases remaining between them. CDR3 sequence reads: CASTHSGQQETQYF. CDR3 bases: TGTGCCAGCACACACTCCGGACAACAAGAGACCCAGTACTTC.

The chain combines TRBV15 with TRBJ1-6, with 7 bases lining up with TRBD1. Germline values: CDR1 LNHNV, CDR2 YYDKDF (reference sequence). This CDR3 is built from 12 residues. Trimming at V came to 3 bases and at J to 14 bases, leaving 4 bases not matched to a gene. CDR3 sequence reads: CATSSTTGSLHF. The CDR3 coding sequence is TGTGCCACCAGCAGTACGACAGGGTCCCTCCACTTT.